The table lists the clone carrying this T cell receptor beta chain with a count of one. These data belong to a study of blood T cell repertoires in COVID-19. About the study: COVID-19 samples collected from the United States, Italy and Spain covered acute and convalescent phases. T cells, B-cell-depleted T cells, or PBMCs provided the cDNA or gDNA that served as material.

Original processing methods: Amplification of reference gene primers provided the estimated nucleated cell counts. The table came from immunoSEQ multiplex PCR; TCRdb's copy has only in-frame clones and leaves some out. That table supplies the V and J calls and clone size; D and trimming were determined from the DNA. The profile covers almost 400,000 clones, with approximately 89% appearing a single time and about 2% taken by the ten largest. Seattle's cohort entered during active infection and was followed longitudinally. Deletions cut 3 bases from V and 8 bases from J, with 19 bases between. CDR1 and CDR2 from the germline V gene are MDHEN and SYDVKM. The length of the CDR3 is 15 residues.

The sequencing input was peripheral blood. The sequence came from an older woman with COVID-19, enrolled during active disease. The chain couples TRBV28 to TRBJ1-2; D perhaps matches TRBD1 (5 bases). CDR3 loop: CASSFPTGGRVGYTF. CDR3 nucleotide sequence: TGTGCCAGCAGTTTCCCGACGGGGGGAAGAGTCGGCTACACCTTC.